This T cell receptor (beta chain) derives from a study of tumor-infiltrating lymphocytes in glioblastoma multiforme. Study conclusions and caveats: RNA-based TCR sequencing may distort clone frequencies, since cells carry unequal TCR transcript numbers. Just one glioblastoma patient contributed to the TCR-mutation comparison. T cells were not sorted into functional subsets.

TCRB libraries came from RNA via three nested multiplex PCR rounds. No unique molecular identifiers were described for these TCRB libraries. Via MiXCR, TCRdb re-called the multiplex PCR reads, giving one row per CDR3 protein. The table shows tens of thousands of distinct CDR3 sequences, with roughly two thirds occurring only once. The CDR3 runs to 15 residues. Germline V lookup: CDR1 SGHAT, CDR2 FQNNGV. With 4 bases removed from V and 2 bases from J, the gap between germline ends came to 12 bases. In regard to this clonotype: Its antigen is as yet unknown.

Sequenced sample: brain tumor tissue. The receptor's source is a male donor with glioblastoma. The chain uses TRBV11-2 and TRBJ1-5; maybe TRBD1 (5 bases). The chain's CDR3 is CASSYGTGGNQPQHF. The CDR3 region has the DNA TGTGCCAGCAGCTACGGGACGGGGGGCAATCAGCCCCAGCATTTT.